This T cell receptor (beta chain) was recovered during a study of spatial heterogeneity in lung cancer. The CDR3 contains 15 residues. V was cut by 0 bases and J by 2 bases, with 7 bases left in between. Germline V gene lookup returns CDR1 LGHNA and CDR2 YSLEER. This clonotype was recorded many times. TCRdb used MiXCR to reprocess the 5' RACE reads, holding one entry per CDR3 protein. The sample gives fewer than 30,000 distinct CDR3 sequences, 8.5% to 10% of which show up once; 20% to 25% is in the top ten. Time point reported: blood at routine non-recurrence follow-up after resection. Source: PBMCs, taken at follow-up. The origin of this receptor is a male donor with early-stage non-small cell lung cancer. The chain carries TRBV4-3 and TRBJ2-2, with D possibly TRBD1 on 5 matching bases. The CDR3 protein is CASSQERTNTGELFF. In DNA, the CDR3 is TGCGCCAGCAGCCAAGAAAGGACAAACACCGGGGAGCTGTTTTTT.